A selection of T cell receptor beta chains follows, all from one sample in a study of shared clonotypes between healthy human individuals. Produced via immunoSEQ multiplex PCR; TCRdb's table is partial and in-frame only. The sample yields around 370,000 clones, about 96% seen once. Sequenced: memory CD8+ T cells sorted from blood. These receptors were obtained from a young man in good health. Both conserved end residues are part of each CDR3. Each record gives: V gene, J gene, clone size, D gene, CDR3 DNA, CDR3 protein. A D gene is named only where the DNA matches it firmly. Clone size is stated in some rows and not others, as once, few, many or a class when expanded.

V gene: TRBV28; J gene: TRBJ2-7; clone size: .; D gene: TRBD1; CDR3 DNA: TGTGCCAGCAGTTTTCGTAGGGGGCCCCTCTCCTACGAGCAGTACTTC; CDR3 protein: CASSFRRGPLSYEQYF
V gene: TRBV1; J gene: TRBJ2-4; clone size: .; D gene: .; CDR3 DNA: TGCACCAGCAGCCAAGATCCACTAGCGGGAGCGAAAAACATTCAGTACTTC; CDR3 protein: CTSSQDPLAGAKNIQYF
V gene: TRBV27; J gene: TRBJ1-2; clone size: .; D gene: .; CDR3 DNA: TGTGCCAGTACCAAAAGCCAGGGCATTCCCTATGGCTACACCTTC; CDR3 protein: CASTKSQGIPYGYTF
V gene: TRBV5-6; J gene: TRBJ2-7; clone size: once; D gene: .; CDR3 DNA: TGTGCCAGCAGCCCCGAGCGTGGATACTACGAGCAGTACTTC; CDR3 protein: CASSPERGYYEQYF
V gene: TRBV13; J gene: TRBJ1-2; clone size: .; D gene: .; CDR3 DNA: TGTGCCAGCAGCCTAGATCATGGCTACACCTTC; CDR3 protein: CASSLDHGYTF
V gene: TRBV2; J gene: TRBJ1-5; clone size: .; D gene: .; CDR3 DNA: TGTGCCAGCAGTGATGGCGGGGGAGGCCAGCCCCAGCATTTT; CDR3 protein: CASSDGGGGQPQHF
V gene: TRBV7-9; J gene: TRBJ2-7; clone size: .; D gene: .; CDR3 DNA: TGTGCCAGCAGCCACGGACAGTACTACGAGCAGTACTTC; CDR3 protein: CASSHGQYYEQYF
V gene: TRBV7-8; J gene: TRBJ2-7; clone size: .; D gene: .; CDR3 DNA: TGTGCCAGCAGCTTACCCAGGGTCCTGGGCAGTTACGAGCAGTACTTC; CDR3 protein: CASSLPRVLGSYEQYF
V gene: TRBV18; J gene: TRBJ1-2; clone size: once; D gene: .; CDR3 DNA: TGTGCCAGCTCACCAAAAGACACCTATGGCTACACCTTC; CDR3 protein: CASSPKDTYGYTF
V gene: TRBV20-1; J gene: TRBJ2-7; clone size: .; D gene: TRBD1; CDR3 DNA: TGCAGTGCCCCAGGGGGCTACGAGCAGTACTTC; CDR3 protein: CSAPGGYEQYF
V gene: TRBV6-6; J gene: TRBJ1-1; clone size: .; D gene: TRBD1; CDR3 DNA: TGTGCCAGCAGTTACTCGAAAACAGGGGGCACTGAAGCTTTCTTT; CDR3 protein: CASSYSKTGGTEAFF
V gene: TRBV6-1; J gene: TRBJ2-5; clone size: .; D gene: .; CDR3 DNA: TGTGCCAGCAGTCAAGGGGTTGGAGGGGAGACCCAGTACTTC; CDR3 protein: CASSQGVGGETQYF
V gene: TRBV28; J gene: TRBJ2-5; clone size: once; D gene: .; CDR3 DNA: TGTGCCAGCATGGGCCAGGTCGATGAGACCCAGTACTTC; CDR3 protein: CASMGQVDETQYF
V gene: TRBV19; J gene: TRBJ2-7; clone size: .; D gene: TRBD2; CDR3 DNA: TGTGCCAGTAGTGTGGGACTAGTTTACGAGCAGTACTTC; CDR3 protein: CASSVGLVYEQYF
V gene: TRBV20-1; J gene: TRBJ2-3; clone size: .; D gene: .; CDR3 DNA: TGCAGTGCTAGAGGTGGGGATACGCAGTATTTT; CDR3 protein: CSARGGDTQYF
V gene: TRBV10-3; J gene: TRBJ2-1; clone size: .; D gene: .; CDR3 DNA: TGTGCCATCAGTGATATCCGGGACGGCCAGTTCTTC; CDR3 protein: CAISDIRDGQFF
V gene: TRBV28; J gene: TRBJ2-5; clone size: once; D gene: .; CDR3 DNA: TGTGCCAGCAGTCACGGGGAGCATCCCCAAGAGACCCAGTACTTC; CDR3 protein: CASSHGEHPQETQYF
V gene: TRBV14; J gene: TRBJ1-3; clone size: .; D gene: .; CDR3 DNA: TGTGCCAGCAGCCAATCGGTCTCTGGAAACACCATATATTTT; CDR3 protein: CASSQSVSGNTIYF
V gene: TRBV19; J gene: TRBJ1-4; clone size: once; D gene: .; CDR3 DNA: TGTGCCAGTAGTATCTCGGGATGGAGGCATGAAAAACTGTTTTTT; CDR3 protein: CASSISGWRHEKLFF
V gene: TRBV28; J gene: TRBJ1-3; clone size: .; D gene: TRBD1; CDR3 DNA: TGTGCCAGCAGTCCTCTGACGACAGGGACTGGAAACACCATATATTTT; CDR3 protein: CASSPLTTGTGNTIYF
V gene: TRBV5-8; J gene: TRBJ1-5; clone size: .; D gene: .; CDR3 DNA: TGTGCCAGCAGCTTCAGGAGTTATAGCAATCAGCCCCAGCATTTT; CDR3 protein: CASSFRSYSNQPQHF
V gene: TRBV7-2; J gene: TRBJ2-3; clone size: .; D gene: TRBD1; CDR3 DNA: TGTGCCAGCAGCTCACTACCCAGGGGGAGCACAGATACGCAGTATTTT; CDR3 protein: CASSSLPRGSTDTQYF
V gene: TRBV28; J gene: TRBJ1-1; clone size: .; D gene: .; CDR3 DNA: TGTGCCAGCAGCCGACCCCAGGAGATGAACACTGAAGCTTTCTTT; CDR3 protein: CASSRPQEMNTEAFF
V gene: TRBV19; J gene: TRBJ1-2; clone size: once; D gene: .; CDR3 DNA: TGTGCCAGTAGTTTTGGGGGACCGTATGGCTACACCTTC; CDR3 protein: CASSFGGPYGYTF
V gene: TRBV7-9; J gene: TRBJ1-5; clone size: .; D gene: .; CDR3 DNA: TGTGCCAGCAGCTTAGCGCCCAGTCAGCCCCAGCATTTT; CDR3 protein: CASSLAPSQPQHF
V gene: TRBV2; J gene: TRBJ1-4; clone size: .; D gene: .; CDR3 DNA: TGTGCCAGCAGTGAAGGAGAAAAACTGTTTTTT; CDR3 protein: CASSEGEKLFF
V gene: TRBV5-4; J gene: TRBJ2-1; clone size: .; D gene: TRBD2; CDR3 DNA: TGTGCCAGCAACCGAAGCCCCACGACTAGCGACTACAATGAGCAGTTCTTC; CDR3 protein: CASNRSPTTSDYNEQFF
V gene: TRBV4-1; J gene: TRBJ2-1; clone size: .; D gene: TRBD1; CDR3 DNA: TGCGCCAGCAGCCAGAATACAGGGGCAGACTACAATGAGCAGTTCTTC; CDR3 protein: CASSQNTGADYNEQFF
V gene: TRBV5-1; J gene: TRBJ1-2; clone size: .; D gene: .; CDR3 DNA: TGCGCCAGCAGCTTCCCTAGTAACTTGGGAGCAAACTATGGCTACACCTTC; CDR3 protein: CASSFPSNLGANYGYTF
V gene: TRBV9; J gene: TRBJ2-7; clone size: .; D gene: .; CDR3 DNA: TGTGCCAGCAGCGTGAGGGGGGACATCTCCTACGAGCAGTACTTC; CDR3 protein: CASSVRGDISYEQYF
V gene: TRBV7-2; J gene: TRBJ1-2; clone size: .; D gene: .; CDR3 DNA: TGTGCCAGCAGCTTCCAGGAGGGACTTAACTATGGCTACACCTTC; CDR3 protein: CASSFQEGLNYGYTF
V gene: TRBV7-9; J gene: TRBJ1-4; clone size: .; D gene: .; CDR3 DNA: TGTGCCAGCAGCTTAAAAGGTTACGGTGAAAAACTGTTTTTT; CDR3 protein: CASSLKGYGEKLFF
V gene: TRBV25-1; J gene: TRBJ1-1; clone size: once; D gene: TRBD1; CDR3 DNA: TGTGCCAGCAGTGAAGGGACAGGGAACACTGAAGCTTTCTTT; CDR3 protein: CASSEGTGNTEAFF
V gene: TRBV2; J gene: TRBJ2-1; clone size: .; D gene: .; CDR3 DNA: TGTGCCAGCACGGGGAGTAGGGGTAACAATGAGCAGTTCTTC; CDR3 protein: CASTGSRGNNEQFF
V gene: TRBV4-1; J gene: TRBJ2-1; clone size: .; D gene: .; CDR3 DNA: TGCGCCAGCAGCCAAGATCTCAATGAGCAGTTCTTC; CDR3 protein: CASSQDLNEQFF
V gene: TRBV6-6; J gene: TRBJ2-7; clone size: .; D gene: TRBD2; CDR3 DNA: TGTGCCAGCAGTCCGGCTAGCGGAACCCTCGTGCAGTACTTC; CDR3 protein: CASSPASGTLVQYF
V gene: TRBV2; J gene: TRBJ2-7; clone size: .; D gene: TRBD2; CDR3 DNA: TGTGCCAGCAGTGGGACTAGCGGGCGAATCGAGCAGTACTTC; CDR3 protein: CASSGTSGRIEQYF
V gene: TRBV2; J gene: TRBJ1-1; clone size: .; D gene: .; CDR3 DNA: TGTGCCAGCAGTGGGGCGGGGCGGGGCACTGAAGCTTTCTTT; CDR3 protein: CASSGAGRGTEAFF
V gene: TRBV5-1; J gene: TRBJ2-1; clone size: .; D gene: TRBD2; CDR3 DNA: TGCGCCAGCAGCCCGACTAGCATACGCGATGAGCAGTTCTTC; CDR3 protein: CASSPTSIRDEQFF
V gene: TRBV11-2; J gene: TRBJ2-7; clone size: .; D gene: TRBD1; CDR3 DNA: TGTGCCAGCACCACCCCCCGCGTCGGGACAGGGACCTACGAGCAGTACTTC; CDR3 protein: CASTTPRVGTGTYEQYF
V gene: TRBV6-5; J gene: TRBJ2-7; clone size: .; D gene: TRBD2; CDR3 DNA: TGTGCCAGCAGTTACTCCGGACTAGCGGGATACGAGCAGTACTTC; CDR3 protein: CASSYSGLAGYEQYF
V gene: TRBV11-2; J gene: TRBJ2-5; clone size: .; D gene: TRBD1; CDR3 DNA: TGTGCCAGCAGCCCGGGACAGGGAAGTTGGGGACAAGAGACCCAGTACTTC; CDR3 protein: CASSPGQGSWGQETQYF
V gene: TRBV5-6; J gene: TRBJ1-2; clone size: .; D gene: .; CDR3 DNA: TGTGCCAGCAGCTTTGGCGGGGGCTACACCTTC; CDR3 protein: CASSFGGGYTF
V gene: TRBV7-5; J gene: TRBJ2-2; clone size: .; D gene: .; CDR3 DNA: TGTGCCAGAAGCTTAAAGTCTAGCGGGGCCGGGGAGCTGTTTTTT; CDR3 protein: CARSLKSSGAGELFF
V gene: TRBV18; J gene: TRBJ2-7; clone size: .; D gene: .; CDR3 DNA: TGTGCCAGCTCAGTGGGCCCTCAGAGCTCCTACGAGCAGTACTTC; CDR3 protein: CASSVGPQSSYEQYF
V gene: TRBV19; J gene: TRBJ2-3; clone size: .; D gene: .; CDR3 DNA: TGTGCCAGTAGTAGAGACCCCACAGATACGCAGTATTTT; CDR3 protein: CASSRDPTDTQYF
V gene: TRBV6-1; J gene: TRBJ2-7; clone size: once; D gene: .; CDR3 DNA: TGTGCCAGCGGCGTCTGGGAAGTTGGCGAGCAGTACTTC; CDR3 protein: CASGVWEVGEQYF
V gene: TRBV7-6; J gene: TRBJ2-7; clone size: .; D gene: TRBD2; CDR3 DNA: TGTGCCAGCAGCTTACAAGCGGGAGGTTCCTACGAGCAGTACTTC; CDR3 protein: CASSLQAGGSYEQYF
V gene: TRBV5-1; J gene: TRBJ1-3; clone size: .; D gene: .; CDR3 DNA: TGCGCCAGCAGCCTTGGGACGGGGGGAAACACCATATATTTT; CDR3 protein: CASSLGTGGNTIYF
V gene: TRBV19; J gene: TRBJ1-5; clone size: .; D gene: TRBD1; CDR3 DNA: TGTGCCAGTAGCCCCGGGACAGGAGTCAATCAGCCCCAGCATTTT; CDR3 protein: CASSPGTGVNQPQHF
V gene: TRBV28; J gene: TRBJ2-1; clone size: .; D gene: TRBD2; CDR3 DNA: TGTGCCAGCATAAGGGGGCTAGCGGGAGGGAATGAGCAGTTCTTC; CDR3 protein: CASIRGLAGGNEQFF
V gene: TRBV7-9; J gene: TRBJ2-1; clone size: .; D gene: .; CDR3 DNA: TGTGCCAGCAGCTTATATCGGGATCCCGGACCCAATGAGCAGTTCTTC; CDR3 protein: CASSLYRDPGPNEQFF